These 22 T cell receptor beta chains originate from one sample sequenced in a study of shared clonotypes between healthy human individuals. Method: immunoSEQ multiplex PCR; TCRdb's copy keeps in-frame clones and lacks some. The repertoire holds approximately 1,500,000 clones, with roughly 96% as singletons. What was sequenced was naive CD4+ T cells sorted from blood. Documented subset: CD45RA+ positively selected. These receptors all come from a man aged 25-45 years in good health.

V and J are TRBV5-1 and TRBJ2-7, with a weak D call TRBD2 (5 bases). Germline V gives CDR1 SGHRS, CDR2 YFSETQ. The CDR3 has 15 residues. V was trimmed by 3 bases and J by 2 bases, leaving 15 bases between them. The chain's CDR3 is CASSWEADNTYEQYF. The CDR3, as DNA: TGCGCCAGCAGCTGGGAAGCGGATAACACCTACGAGCAGTACTTC. Drawing the rest from reference TRBV5-1 and TRBJ2-7, the complete variable domain is KAGVTQTPRYLIKTRGQQVTLSCSPISGHRSVSWYQQTPGQGLQFLFEYFSETQRNKGNFPGRFSGRQFSNSRSEMNVSTLELGDSALYLCASSWEADNTYEQYFGPGTRLTVT.

The V call is TRBV25-1, the J call TRBJ2-7; 9 positions match TRBD1. The CDR3 loop spans 15 amino acids. Trimming cost V 6 bases and J 2 bases; bases outside gene matches: 8. Germline V gene lookup returns CDR1 MGHDK and CDR2 SYGVNS. Here the CDR3 reads CASSARDRVAYEQYF. In DNA form, the CDR3 reads TGTGCCAGCAGCGCTAGGGACAGGGTGGCCTACGAGCAGTACTTC.

The rearrangement links TRBV27 to TRBJ1-1; D is unclear. The CDR3 has 13 residues. Germline lookup yields CDR1 MNHEY and CDR2 SMNVEV (reference sequence). The germline V and J ends were trimmed by 8 bases and 0 bases, with 10 bases remaining between them. CDR3 loop: CASFDRMNTEAFF. The CDR3 DNA reads TGTGCCAGCTTTGACCGAATGAACACTGAAGCTTTCTTT.

Remarks on this clone: Other DNA sequences in the sample encode the same CDR3. The V gene is TRBV18, the J gene TRBJ2-6; D gene uncertain. CDR1 and CDR2 (germline): KGHSH, LQKENI. This CDR3 has 16 residues. The ends were cut back, 0 bases at V and 0 bases at J, with 6 bases in the middle. The CDR3 region has the DNA TGTGCCAGCTCACCACCTGGGCGCTCTGGGGCCAACGTCCTGACTTTC. Translation: CASSPPGRSGANVLTF.

Points on this clone: Distinct nucleotide sequences in the sample also encode this CDR3. This rearrangement joins TRBV5-4 to TRBJ1-5; 7 bases align to TRBD1. Per germline, CDR1 SGHNT and CDR2 YYREEE (reference sequence). The CDR3 has 14 residues. V lost 3 bases to trimming and J lost 1 base; unmatched junction nucleotides: 1. The CDR3 nucleotides are TGTGCCAGCAGCTCACAGGGGAGCAATCAGCCCCAGCATTTT. Its protein product is CASSSQGSNQPQHF.

This clone was observed a single time. J is TRBJ2-1 and V is TRBV2; a weak D match, TRBD1 (5 bases). Germline CDR1 SNHLY, CDR2 FYNNEI. There are 13 residues in the CDR3. Trimming left V 3 bases short and J 9 bases short, with 12 bases between. Written as DNA, the CDR3 is TGTGCCAGCAGTGACAGGGCCCTGGGTGAGCAGTTCTTC. Its protein product is CASSDRALGEQFF.

Details on this clone: This sample also contains other DNA sequences that code for the same CDR3. The chain is built from TRBV7-2 and TRBJ2-7; D gene uncertain. Germline loops: CDR1 SGHTA, CDR2 FQGNSA. Trimming took off 5 bases at V and 2 bases at J, with 7 bases between the two ends. CDR3 size: 12 residues. As DNA, the CDR3 is TGTGCCAGCAGCCTCAGTACCTACGAGCAGTACTTC. Encoded protein: CASSLSTYEQYF.

The chain couples TRBV4-3 to TRBJ2-7; D is undetermined. Germline assignment: CDR1 LGHNA and CDR2 YSLEER. V was pared by 2 bases and J by 3 bases, with 17 bases between. This CDR3 spans 16 amino acids. CDR3 protein: CASSQTTSGLDYEQYF. The CDR3 DNA sequence: TGCGCCAGCAGCCAAACCACTTCAGGATTAGACTACGAGCAGTACTTC.

This clone has just one count. This chain connects TRBV29-1 to TRBJ2-1; the match to TRBD1 covers 7 bases. J was trimmed by 5 bases and V by 6 bases; bases with no gene match: 13. The germline V gene encodes CDR1 SQVTM and CDR2 ANQGSEA. The CDR3 is 15 amino acids. The CDR3, as DNA: TGCAGCGTACCACCAAGGGGGCCTGAGAACAATGAGCAGTTCTTC. This codes for CSVPPRGPENNEQFF.

This chain links TRBV18 with TRBJ1-1, with D unresolved. The V gene lost 6 bases and the J gene lost 6 bases, with 14 bases spanning the gap. Germline CDR1 KGHSH, CDR2 LQKENI. The CDR3 is 13 amino acids. Here the CDR3 reads CASSPLPNAEAFF. In DNA form, the CDR3 reads TGTGCCAGCTCCCCCCTGCCCAATGCTGAAGCTTTCTTT.

This chain joins TRBV7-9 and TRBJ2-6; no firm D call. In germline, CDR1 is SEHNR, CDR2 FQNEAQ (reference sequence). Trimming shortened V by 5 bases and J by 4 bases, and 12 bases separated the two germline ends. There are 15 residues in the CDR3. As DNA, the CDR3 is TGTGCCAGCAGCATAACCCACGGCGGGGCCAACGTCCTGACTTTC. It encodes CASSITHGGANVLTF.

In nucleotides, the CDR3 is TGTGCCAGTAGTATTTCGGCTCAGCCCCAGCATTTT. Translated, it gives CASSISAQPQHF. This chain uses TRBV19 with TRBJ1-5; no definite D call. V gave up 3 bases and J gave up 6 bases, with 6 bases separating them. The CDR3 is 12 residues long. Germline assignment: CDR1 LNHDA and CDR2 SQIVND (reference sequence). Drawing the rest from reference TRBV19 and TRBJ1-5, the complete variable domain is DGGITQSPKYLFRKEGQNVTLSCEQNLNHDAMYWYRQDPGQGLRLIYYSQIVNDFQKGDIAEGYSVSREKKESFPLTVTSAQKNPTAFYLCASSISAQPQHFGDGTRLSIL.

The chain joins TRBV28 to TRBJ1-5; possible D gene TRBD1, 6 bases. The V end lost 7 bases, the J end lost 3 bases, and 13 bases lay between the germline ends. The germline V gene encodes CDR1 MDHEN and CDR2 SYDVKM. This CDR3 spans 14 amino acids. In DNA, the CDR3 is TGTGCCAGCACCCCAGGGGTGGTCAATCAGCCCCAGCATTTT. Amino acid sequence: CASTPGVVNQPQHF. Supplemented by reference TRBV28 and TRBJ1-5, the full variable domain reads DVKVTQSSRYLVKRTGEKVFLECVQDMDHENMFWYRQDPGLGLRLIYFSYDVKMKEKGDIPEGYSVSREKKERFSLILESASTNQTSMYLCASTPGVVNQPQHFGDGTRLSIL.

This clone was detected only once. The chain is built from TRBV19 and TRBJ2-1; TRBD1 aligns across 11 bases. CDR1 is LNHDA and CDR2 is SQIVND in the germline V gene (reference sequence). Trimming cost V 5 bases and J 6 bases; bases outside gene matches: 12. CDR3 length equals 17 residues. DNA for the CDR3: TGTGCCAGTAGTCCGAGGGACAGGGGGGCCTTTGGCAATGAGCAGTTCTTC. Protein: CASSPRDRGAFGNEQFF.

V gene TRBV18 combines with J gene TRBJ2-5; 13 bases agree with TRBD2. The CDR3 contains 16 residues. Germline lookup yields CDR1 KGHSH and CDR2 LQKENI. V lost 2 bases, J lost 5 bases, and 5 bases stayed unmatched. This CDR3 is CASSPRLAGGWETQYF. The CDR3 coding sequence is TGTGCCAGCTCACCAAGACTAGCGGGAGGTTGGGAGACCCAGTACTTC.

V gene TRBV19 combines with J gene TRBJ1-4, with 8 bases that match TRBD1. The CDR3 has 14 residues. V was pared by 5 bases and J by 6 bases, with 5 bases of the junction left unmatched. From germline, CDR1 is LNHDA and CDR2 SQIVND (reference sequence). CDR3 loop: CASSRDRRDEKLFF. In DNA, the CDR3 is TGTGCCAGTAGTCGGGACAGGAGAGATGAAAAACTGTTTTTT.

This sequence joins TRBV6-1 and TRBJ2-1; 11 bases fit TRBD1. The CDR3 sequence is 15 residues long. CDR1 is MNHNS and CDR2 is SASEGT in the germline V gene. Trimming removed 5 bases from V and 8 bases from J; junction bases left unmatched: 8. The CDR3 DNA sequence: TGTGCCAGCAGTCGCGTGGGACAGGGGGTCGATGAGCAGTTCTTC. It is translated as CASSRVGQGVDEQFF.

The chain uses TRBV5-4 and TRBJ2-7; D is possibly TRBD1 or TRBD2 (5 bases each). The V gene's germline CDR1 is SGHNT and CDR2 YYREEE (reference sequence). The CDR3 consists of 14 residues. Trimming shortened V by 3 bases and J by 2 bases, and 12 bases separated the two germline ends. In DNA, the CDR3 is TGTGCCAGCAGCTCATCGAGGGGAGCCTACGAGCAGTACTTC. Residues: CASSSSRGAYEQYF.

The V and J genes are TRBV5-1 and TRBJ2-2; D is ambiguous. V was clipped by 0 bases and J by 3 bases, with 12 bases between them. The CDR3 is made up of 16 amino acids. CDR1 is SGHRS, CDR2 YFSETQ, per germline. CDR3 DNA: TGCGCCAGCAGCTTGGATCGGGCGAGGCACACCGGGGAGCTGTTTTTT. Its protein is CASSLDRARHTGELFF.

CDR3 nucleotides: TGTGCCAGCAGCTTAGATCGGGGGCTAGCGGGAGTTACCGGGGAGCTGTTTTTT. Encoded protein: CASSLDRGLAGVTGELFF. The chain combines TRBV11-2 with TRBJ2-2, with 10 bases matching TRBD2. V trimming: 0 bases; J trimming: 5 bases; junction bases outside the gene matches: 9. This CDR3 spans 18 amino acids. The germline CDR1 and CDR2 sequences are SGHAT and FQNNGV.

This clone was picked up one time. V is TRBV5-4 and J is TRBJ2-1; the D gene could be TRBD1 or TRBD2 (5 bases each). V was pared by 0 bases and J by 15 bases, with 13 bases between. Germline-derived CDR1 and CDR2 are SGHNT and YYREEE (reference sequence). This CDR3 contains 12 residues. CDR3 sequence reads: CASSLGGTRPFF. As DNA, the CDR3 is TGTGCCAGCAGCTTGGGGGGGACCCGCCCGTTCTTC.

The chain uses TRBV10-3 and TRBJ2-3, with a possible D match to TRBD1 (6 bases). Germline V lookup: CDR1 ENHRY, CDR2 SYGVKD. CDR3 length equals 15 residues. Deletions cut 6 bases from V and 2 bases from J, with 15 bases between. CDR3 in amino acids: CAIRTGSLNTDTQYF. The CDR3 region has the DNA TGTGCCATCAGAACAGGGTCCTTAAACACAGATACGCAGTATTTT.